The subject of this entry is one T cell receptor beta chain. Its specificity is not known. The assay was immunoSEQ multiplex PCR, and TCRdb's table has in-frame clones only and misses some. This table has 55,000 to 65,000 clones, roughly nine tenths appearing once. The data originate from a study of OX40 agonist ivuxolimab in advanced cancers. Germline loops: CDR1 MNHNY, CDR2 SVGAGI (reference sequence). The CDR3 has 15 amino acids. V gave up 2 bases and J gave up 4 bases, with 15 bases separating them. Regarding the study as a whole: Both CD4+ and CD8+ T cell populations in blood had undergone clonal expansion by week 6 at 0.1 to 3.0 mg/kg. Average numbers of expanded clones were greater in CD8+ T cells than in CD4+.

Exclusion of a patient followed from autoimmune disease history or systemic immunosuppression. The input for sequencing was CD4+ or CD8+ T cells sorted from blood, taken in a trial of the OX40 agonist ivuxolimab. The TCR sequence derives from an adult with an advanced solid tumor such as melanoma, head and neck, liver or kidney cancer. The chain carries TRBV6-6 and TRBJ2-7, with D perhaps assigned TRBD1 or TRBD2 (5 bases each). CDR3 in amino acids: CASSYTSGASYEQYF. CDR3 bases: TGTGCCAGCAGTTACACGTCCGGGGCGAGTTACGAGCAGTACTTC.